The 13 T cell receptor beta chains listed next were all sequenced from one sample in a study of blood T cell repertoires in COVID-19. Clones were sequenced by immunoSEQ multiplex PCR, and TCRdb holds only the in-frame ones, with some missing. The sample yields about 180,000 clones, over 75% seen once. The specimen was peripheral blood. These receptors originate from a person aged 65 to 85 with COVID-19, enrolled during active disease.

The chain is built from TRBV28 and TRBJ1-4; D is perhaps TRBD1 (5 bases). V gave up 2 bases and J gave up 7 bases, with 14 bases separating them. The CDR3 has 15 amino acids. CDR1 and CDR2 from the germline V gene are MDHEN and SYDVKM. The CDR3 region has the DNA TGTGCCAGCAGTTTAAGAGTAACGGGGGGTGAAAAACTGTTTTTT. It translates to CASSLRVTGGEKLFF.

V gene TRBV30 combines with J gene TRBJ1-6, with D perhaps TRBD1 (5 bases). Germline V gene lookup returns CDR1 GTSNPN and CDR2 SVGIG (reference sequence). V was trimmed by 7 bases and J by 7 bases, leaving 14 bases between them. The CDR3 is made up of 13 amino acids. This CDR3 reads CASHQGGNSPLHF. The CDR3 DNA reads TGTGCCTCCCACCAGGGTGGGAATTCACCCCTCCACTTT.

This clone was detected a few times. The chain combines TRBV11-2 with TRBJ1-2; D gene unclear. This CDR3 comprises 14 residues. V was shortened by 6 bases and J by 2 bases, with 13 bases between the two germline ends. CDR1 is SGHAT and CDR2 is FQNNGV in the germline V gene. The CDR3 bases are TGTGCCAGCAGTACTATCCCGGGGAACTATGGCTACACCTTC. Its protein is CASSTIPGNYGYTF.

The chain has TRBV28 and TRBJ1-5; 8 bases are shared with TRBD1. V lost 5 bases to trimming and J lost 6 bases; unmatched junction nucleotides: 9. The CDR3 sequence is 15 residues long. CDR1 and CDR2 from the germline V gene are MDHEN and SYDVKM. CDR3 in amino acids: CASSDRTGFAQPQHF. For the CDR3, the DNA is TGTGCCAGCAGTGACAGGACAGGGTTCGCTCAGCCCCAGCATTTT. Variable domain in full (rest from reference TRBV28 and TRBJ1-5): DVKVTQSSRYLVKRTGEKVFLECVQDMDHENMFWYRQDPGLGLRLIYFSYDVKMKEKGDIPEGYSVSREKKERFSLILESASTNQTSMYLCASSDRTGFAQPQHFGDGTRLSIL.

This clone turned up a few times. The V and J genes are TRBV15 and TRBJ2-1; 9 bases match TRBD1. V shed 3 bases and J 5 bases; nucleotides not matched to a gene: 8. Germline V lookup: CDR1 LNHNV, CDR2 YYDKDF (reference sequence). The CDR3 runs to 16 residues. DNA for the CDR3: TGTGCCACCAGCAGGTACGGCGGGGACAGGGACAATGAGCAGTTCTTC. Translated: CATSRYGGDRDNEQFF.

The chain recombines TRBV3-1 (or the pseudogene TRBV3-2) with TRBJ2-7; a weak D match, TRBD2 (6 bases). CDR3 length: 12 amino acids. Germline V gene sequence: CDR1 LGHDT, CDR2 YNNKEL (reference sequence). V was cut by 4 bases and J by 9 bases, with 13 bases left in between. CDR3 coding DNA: TGTGCCAGCAGCCCCCTGGAGGGGACGCAGTACTTC. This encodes CASSPLEGTQYF.

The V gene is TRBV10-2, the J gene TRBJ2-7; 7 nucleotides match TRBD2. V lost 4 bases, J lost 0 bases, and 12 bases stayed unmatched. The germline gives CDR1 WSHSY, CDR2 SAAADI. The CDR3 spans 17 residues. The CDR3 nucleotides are TGCGCCAGCAGTGGCGACGCTTTCGGGACTACCTCCTACGAGCAGTACTTC. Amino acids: CASSGDAFGTTSYEQYF.

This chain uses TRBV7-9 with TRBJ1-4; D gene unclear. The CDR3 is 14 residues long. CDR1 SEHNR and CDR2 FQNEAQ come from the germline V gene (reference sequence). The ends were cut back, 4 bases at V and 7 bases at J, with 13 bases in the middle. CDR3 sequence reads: CASSSGVYGEKLFF. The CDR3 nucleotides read TGTGCCAGCAGCTCCGGTGTGTATGGTGAAAAACTGTTTTTT. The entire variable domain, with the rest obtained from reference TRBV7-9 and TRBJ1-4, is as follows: DTGVSQNPRHKITKRGQNVTFRCDPISEHNRLYWYRQTLGQGPEFLTYFQNEAQLEKSRLLSDRFSAERPKGSFSTLEIQRTEQGDSAMYLCASSSGVYGEKLFFGSGTQLSVL.

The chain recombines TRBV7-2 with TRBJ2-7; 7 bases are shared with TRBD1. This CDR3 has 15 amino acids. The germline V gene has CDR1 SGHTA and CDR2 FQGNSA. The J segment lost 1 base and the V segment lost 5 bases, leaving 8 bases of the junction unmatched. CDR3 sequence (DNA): TGTGCCAGCAGCCTCGACCGGGACAGATCCTACGAGCAGTACTTC. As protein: CASSLDRDRSYEQYF. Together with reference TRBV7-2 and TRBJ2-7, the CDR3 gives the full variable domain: GAGVSQSPSNKVTEKGKDVELRCDPISGHTALYWYRQSLGQGLEFLIYFQGNSAPDKSGLPSDRFSAERTGGSVSTLTIQRTQQEDSAVYLCASSLDRDRSYEQYFGPGTRLTVT.

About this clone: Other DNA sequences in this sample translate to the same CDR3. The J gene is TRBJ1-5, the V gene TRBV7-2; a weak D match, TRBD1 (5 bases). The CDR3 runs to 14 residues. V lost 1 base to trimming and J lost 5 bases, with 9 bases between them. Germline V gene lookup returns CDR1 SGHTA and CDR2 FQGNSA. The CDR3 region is CASSLVGGDQPQHF. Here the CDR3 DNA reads TGTGCCAGCAGCTTAGTTGGAGGGGATCAGCCCCAGCATTTT.

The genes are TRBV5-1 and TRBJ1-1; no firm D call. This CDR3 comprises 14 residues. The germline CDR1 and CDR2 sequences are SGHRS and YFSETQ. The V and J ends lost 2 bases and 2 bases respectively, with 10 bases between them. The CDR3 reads CASSFVGENTEAFF. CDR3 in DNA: TGCGCCAGCAGCTTTGTAGGAGAAAACACTGAAGCTTTCTTT.

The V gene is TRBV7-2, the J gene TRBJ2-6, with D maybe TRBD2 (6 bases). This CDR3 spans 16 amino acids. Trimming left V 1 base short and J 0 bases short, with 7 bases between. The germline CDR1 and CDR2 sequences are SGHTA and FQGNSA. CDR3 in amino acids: CASSLVGGSGANVLTF. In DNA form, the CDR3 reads TGTGCCAGCAGCTTAGTGGGGGGCTCTGGGGCCAACGTCCTGACTTTC.

The CDR3 DNA follows: TGTGCCACCAGCACTACAGTGTCTGGAAACACCATATATTTT. Its protein is CATSTTVSGNTIYF. V usage is TRBV15 and J usage is TRBJ1-3; no clear D gene. The CDR3 has 14 amino acids. V was shortened by 4 bases and J by 1 base, with 8 bases between the two germline ends. The germline gives CDR1 LNHNV, CDR2 YYDKDF (reference sequence).